The T cell receptor (beta chain) under discussion was sequenced for a study of blood T cell repertoires in COVID-19. Repertoires were generated with immunoSEQ multiplex PCR, while TCRdb's copy carries only in-frame clones and drops some. The table has over 60,000 clones, 70% to 80% seen once. This clone was seen only a few times. V lost 4 bases, J lost 1 base, and 8 bases lay in between. From germline, CDR1 is SGHRS and CDR2 YFSETQ. The length of the CDR3 is 14 residues. Material: peripheral blood. The rearrangement joins TRBV5-1 to TRBJ2-2; D perhaps matches TRBD1 (5 bases). This receptor was obtained from a woman aged 80 or older with acute or convalescent COVID-19. CDR3 DNA: TGCGCCAGCAGCCTAGGACAGAACACCGGGGAGCTGTTTTTT. Translation gives CASSLGQNTGELFF.